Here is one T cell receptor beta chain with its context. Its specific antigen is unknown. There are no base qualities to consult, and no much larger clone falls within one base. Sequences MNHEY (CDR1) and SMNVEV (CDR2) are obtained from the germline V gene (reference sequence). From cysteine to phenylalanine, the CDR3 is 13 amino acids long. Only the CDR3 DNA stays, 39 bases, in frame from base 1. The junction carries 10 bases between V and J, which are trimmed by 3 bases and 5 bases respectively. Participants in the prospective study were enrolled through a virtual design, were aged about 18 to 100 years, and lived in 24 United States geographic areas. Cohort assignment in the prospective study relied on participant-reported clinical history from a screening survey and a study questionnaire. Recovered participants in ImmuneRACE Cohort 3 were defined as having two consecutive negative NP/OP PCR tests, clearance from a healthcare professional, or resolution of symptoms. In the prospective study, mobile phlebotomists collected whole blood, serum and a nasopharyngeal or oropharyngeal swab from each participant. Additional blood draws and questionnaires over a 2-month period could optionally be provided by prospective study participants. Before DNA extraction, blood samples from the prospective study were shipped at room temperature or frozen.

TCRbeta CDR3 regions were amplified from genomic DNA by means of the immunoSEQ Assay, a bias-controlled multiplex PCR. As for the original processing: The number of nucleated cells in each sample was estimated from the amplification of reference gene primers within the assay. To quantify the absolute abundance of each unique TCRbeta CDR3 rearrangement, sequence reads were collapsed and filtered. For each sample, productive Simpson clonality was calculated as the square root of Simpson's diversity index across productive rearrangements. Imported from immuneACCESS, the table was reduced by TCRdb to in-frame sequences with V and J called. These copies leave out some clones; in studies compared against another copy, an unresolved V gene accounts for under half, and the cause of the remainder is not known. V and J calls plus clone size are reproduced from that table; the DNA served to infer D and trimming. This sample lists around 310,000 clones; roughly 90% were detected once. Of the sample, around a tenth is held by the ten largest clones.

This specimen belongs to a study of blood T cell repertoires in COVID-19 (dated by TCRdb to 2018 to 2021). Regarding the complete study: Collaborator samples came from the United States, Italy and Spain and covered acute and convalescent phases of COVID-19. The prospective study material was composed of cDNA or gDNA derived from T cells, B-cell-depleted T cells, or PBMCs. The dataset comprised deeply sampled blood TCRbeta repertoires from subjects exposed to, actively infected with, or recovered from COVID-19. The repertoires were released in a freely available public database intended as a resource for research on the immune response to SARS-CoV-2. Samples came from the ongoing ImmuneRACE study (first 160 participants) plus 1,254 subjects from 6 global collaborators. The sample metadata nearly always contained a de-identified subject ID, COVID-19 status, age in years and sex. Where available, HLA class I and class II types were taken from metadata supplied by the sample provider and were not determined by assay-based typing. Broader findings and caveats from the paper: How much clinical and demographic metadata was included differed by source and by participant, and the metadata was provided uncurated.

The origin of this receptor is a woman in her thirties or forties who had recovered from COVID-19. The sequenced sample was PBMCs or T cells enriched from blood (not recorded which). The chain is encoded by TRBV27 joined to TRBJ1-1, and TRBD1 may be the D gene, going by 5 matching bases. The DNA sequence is TGTGCCAGCAGTTTTCTCGGGGGTACTGAAGCTTTCTTT. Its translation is CASSFLGGTEAFF.